The T cell receptor beta chain under discussion was sequenced for a study of shared clonotypes between healthy human individuals. Study-wide background: CD4 naive and CD4 memory each took three plates per donor, while CD8 naive took two and CD8 memory one.

As to this clone: Its target is unknown.

CD45RO negativity and positive selection for CCR7 defined naive CD8 cells, a population that excluded terminally differentiated effector memory CD45RA+ cells. Method: immunoSEQ multiplex PCR; TCRdb's copy keeps in-frame clones and lacks some. The data hold nearly 2 million clones, with over 85% observed a single time. Findings of the study overall: Around 4.7% was the fraction of naive CD4 clonotypes found shared across a few donors.

Germline lookup yields CDR1 LNHDA and CDR2 SQIVND (reference sequence). The CDR3 is 16 residues long. V lost 0 bases and J 3 bases, leaving 14 bases between the germline ends. The sequenced sample was naive CD8+ T cells sorted from blood. This clonotype was sampled from a man younger than 35 in good health. V gene TRBV19 combines with J gene TRBJ1-2; D is uncertain. CDR3 residues: CASSIDGENWDYGYTF. DNA of the CDR3: TGTGCCAGTAGTATAGATGGCGAAAATTGGGACTATGGCTACACCTTC.